A single sample gave rise to the 27 T cell receptor beta chains below, sequenced in a study of cytomegalovirus exposure and HLA in healthy donors. The PCR employed 60 Vbeta primers together with 13 Jbeta primers. Libraries were prepared by immunoSEQ multiplex PCR; TCRdb keeps only in-frame clonotypes and omits some of them. The data contain more than 150,000 clones, roughly 80% of them seen just once; the ten biggest clones take up around 4%. The sample comprised PBMCs. Every receptor here comes from a middle-aged man in good health and CMV-seronegative.

J is TRBJ2-5 and V is TRBV5-1; a weak D match, TRBD1 (5 bases). V was pared by 4 bases and J by 5 bases, with 15 bases between. Germline values: CDR1 SGHRS, CDR2 YFSETQ. The CDR3 extends over 14 amino acids. CDR3 DNA sequence: TGCGCCAGCAGCAAAGCAGGGTACGGGGAGACCCAGTACTTC. It translates to CASSKAGYGETQYF.

This chain connects TRBV2 to TRBJ2-7, with D possibly being TRBD1 (5 bases). The CDR3 is 13 amino acids. With 10 bases removed from V and 2 bases from J, the gap between germline ends came to 15 bases. Germline assignment: CDR1 SNHLY and CDR2 FYNNEI. DNA for the CDR3: TGTGCCACTACGACAGTTCCAACCTACGAGCAGTACTTC. Protein product: CATTTVPTYEQYF. Full variable domain (remainder filled in from reference TRBV2 and TRBJ2-7): EPEVTQTPSHQVTQMGQEVILRCVPISNHLYFYWYRQILGQKVEFLVSFYNNEISEKSEIFDDQFSVERPDGSNFTLKIRSTKLEDSAMYFCATTTVPTYEQYFGPGTRLTVT.

The V gene is TRBV4-3, the J gene TRBJ1-3; tentative D call: TRBD1 (6 bases). V lost 0 bases, J lost 2 bases, and 14 bases lay in between. Germline loops: CDR1 LGHNA, CDR2 YSLEER. The CDR3 is 17 residues long. CDR3 amino acids: CASSQEPGGGPGNTIYF. Here the CDR3 DNA reads TGCGCCAGCAGCCAAGAGCCCGGGGGGGGCCCTGGAAACACCATATATTTT.

V usage is TRBV20-1 and J usage is TRBJ1-2; D remains unclear. The V gene lost 6 bases and the J gene lost 8 bases, with 10 bases spanning the gap. This CDR3 region has 10 residues. Germline V gene lookup returns CDR1 DFQATT and CDR2 SNEGSKA (reference sequence). The CDR3 sequence: CSAGPGGYTF. Written as DNA, the CDR3 is TGCAGTGCCGGCCCCGGGGGCTACACCTTC.

V is TRBV14 and J is TRBJ1-6; TRBD1 might be the D (5 bases). The germline V and J ends were trimmed by 1 base and 9 bases, with 7 bases remaining between them. This CDR3 contains 13 residues. CDR1 and CDR2 from the germline V gene are SGHDN and FVKESK. The CDR3 is CASSQGGGSPLHF. The CDR3, as DNA: TGTGCCAGCAGCCAAGGGGGGGGTTCACCCCTCCACTTT.

The V call is TRBV19, the J call TRBJ2-5; a weak D match, TRBD1 (7 bases). Looked up from germline, CDR1 is LNHDA and CDR2 is SQIVND (reference sequence). This CDR3 contains 15 residues. Trimming pared 5 bases from V and 4 bases from J, leaving 17 bases between. As DNA, the CDR3 is TGTGCCAGTAGTCCCAGGGGGACTTTTGTAGAGACCCAGTACTTC. Its protein is CASSPRGTFVETQYF.

This clone was seen only a few times. V usage is TRBV5-1 and J usage is TRBJ2-1, with D possibly being TRBD1 (5 bases). Looked up from germline, CDR1 is SGHRS and CDR2 is YFSETQ. The CDR3 contains 14 residues. V lost 0 bases and J 5 bases, leaving 9 bases between the germline ends. The CDR3 sequence is CASSLGPRDNEQFF. The CDR3 DNA sequence: TGCGCCAGCAGCTTGGGGCCCAGGGACAATGAGCAGTTCTTC.

V is TRBV6-5 and J is TRBJ2-7; 8 bases line up with TRBD2. The germline V gene encodes CDR1 MNHEY and CDR2 SVGAGI. This CDR3 contains 15 residues. The V and J ends lost 0 bases and 2 bases, in that order; junction bases with no gene match: 3. For the CDR3, the DNA is TGTGCCAGCAGTTACTCCGGGGGGGGGCCCTACGAGCAGTACTTC. This encodes CASSYSGGGPYEQYF.

The V call is TRBV7-2, the J call TRBJ2-3; D perhaps matches TRBD2 (6 bases). V gave up 1 base and J gave up 0 bases, with 14 bases separating them. The CDR3 extends over 17 amino acids. Germline CDR1 is SGHTA and CDR2 is FQGNSA. Written as DNA, the CDR3 is TGTGCCAGCAGCTTAGGGTCCGCGGGGCTTAGCACAGATACGCAGTATTTT. Protein: CASSLGSAGLSTDTQYF.

This clone was detected only a few times. The rearrangement joins TRBV27 to TRBJ2-1, with 11 bases fitting TRBD2. Per germline, CDR1 MNHEY and CDR2 SMNVEV (reference sequence). V lost 0 bases to trimming and J lost 7 bases; unmatched junction nucleotides: 5. The CDR3 length is 16 residues. The CDR3 DNA reads TGTGCCAGCAGTTTATCTCTAGCGGGGGGTCAGAATGAGCAGTTCTTC. This codes for CASSLSLAGGQNEQFF.

The chain is built from TRBV18 and TRBJ2-3; D remains ambiguous. CDR3 size: 13 residues. Deletions cut 2 bases from V and 3 bases from J, with 6 bases between. Looked up from germline, CDR1 is KGHSH and CDR2 is LQKENI. CDR3 protein: CASSPGETDTQYF. DNA for the CDR3: TGTGCCAGCTCACCAGGAGAAACAGATACGCAGTATTTT. The full variable domain, with the rest looked up from reference TRBV18 and TRBJ2-3, is NAGVMQNPRHLVRRRGQEARLRCSPMKGHSHVYWYRQLPEEGLKFMVYLQKENIIDESGMPKERFSAEFPKEGPSILRIQQVVRGDSAAYFCASSPGETDTQYFGPGTRLTVL.

This clone was picked up one time. The genes are TRBV19 and TRBJ1-5; maybe TRBD1 (5 bases). V lost 5 bases and J lost 0, with 11 bases in between. This CDR3 contains 15 residues. Germline V gene data show CDR1 as LNHDA and CDR2 as SQIVND (reference sequence). The CDR3 DNA follows: TGTGCCAGTAGTCTGACAGCCTATAGCAATCAGCCCCAGCATTTT. This codes for CASSLTAYSNQPQHF.

Comment on this clone: One junction end does not reproduce the germline sequence, and a read error may be involved. The chain links TRBV7-9 to TRBJ2-1; weak D call: TRBD2 (5 bases). Germline V gives CDR1 SEHNR, CDR2 FQNEAQ (reference sequence). This CDR3 is 14 amino acids long. Here the CDR3 reads CSSSFSAANNEQFF. For the CDR3, the DNA is TGTTCCAGCAGCTTCTCAGCGGCTAACAATGAGCAGTTCTTC. The variable domain in full, completed from reference TRBV7-9 and TRBJ2-1, reads DTGVSQNPRHKITKRGQNVTFRCDPISEHNRLYWYRQTLGQGPEFLTYFQNEAQLEKSRLLSDRFSAERPKGSFSTLEIQRTEQGDSAMYLCSSSFSAANNEQFFGPGTRLTVL.

The gene calls are TRBV5-5 and TRBJ2-1; tentatively, D is TRBD2 (5 bases). The germline V gene encodes CDR1 SGHKS and CDR2 YYEKEE (reference sequence). Trimming stripped 3 bases from V and 5 bases from J, with 12 bases between. The CDR3 extends over 14 amino acids. CDR3 sequence reads: CASSWGAPDNEQFF. The DNA of the CDR3 is TGTGCCAGCAGCTGGGGAGCACCGGACAATGAGCAGTTCTTC.

Regarding this clone: The junction shows a germline mismatch at one end, possibly a read error. The rearrangement links TRBV27 to TRBJ1-4; unclear D gene. CDR3 length equals 15 residues. The germline CDR1 and CDR2 sequences are MNHEY and SMNVEV (reference sequence). This CDR3 reads CASGLGSVANEKLFF. CDR3 sequence (DNA): TGTGCCAGCGGTTTGGGGAGTGTAGCTAATGAAAAACTGTTTTTT.

The rearrangement joins TRBV2 to TRBJ1-4, with D tentatively TRBD1 (6 bases). CDR3 length: 17 amino acids. Germline loops: CDR1 SNHLY, CDR2 FYNNEI. Between the trimmed V and J ends, which lost 3 bases and 5 bases, there was a span of 19 bases. In nucleotides, the CDR3 is TGTGCCAGCAGTGATTTGGGGGCATCAGAGGTGAATGAAAAACTGTTTTTT. Its translation: CASSDLGASEVNEKLFF.

This clone was seen a handful of times. The chain uses TRBV13 and TRBJ2-2; D is perhaps TRBD1 (5 bases). There are 13 residues in the CDR3. Trimming pared 5 bases from V and 7 bases from J, leaving 11 bases between. Per the germline V gene, CDR1 is PRHDT and CDR2 is FYEKMQ (reference sequence). The CDR3 DNA sequence: TGTGCCAGCAGCCTCCGACAGTTCGGGGAGCTGTTTTTT. Translation gives CASSLRQFGELFF.

This chain uses TRBV6-1 with TRBJ2-5, with TRBD1 identical over 9 bases. Germline CDR1 MNHNS, CDR2 SASEGT. The CDR3 runs to 15 residues. V was pared by 3 bases and J by 0 bases, with 2 bases of the junction left unmatched. The CDR3 DNA sequence: TGTGCCAGCAGTGAGGGGGACAGGGACCAAGAGACCCAGTACTTC. Amino acid sequence: CASSEGDRDQETQYF.

The chain carries TRBV4-1 and TRBJ2-7, with 10 nucleotides matching TRBD2. From germline, CDR1 is MGHRA and CDR2 YSYEKL. V shed 0 bases and J 9 bases; nucleotides not matched to a gene: 11. CDR3 length equals 16 residues. DNA of the CDR3: TGCGCCAGCAGCCAAGATCTAGCGGGGGTATGGTGGGGGCAGTACTTC. It translates to CASSQDLAGVWWGQYF.

The chain carries TRBV5-1 and TRBJ2-7; D gene uncertain. The CDR3 length is 15 residues. With 6 bases removed from V and 2 bases from J, the gap between germline ends came to 18 bases. CDR1 and CDR2 from the germline V gene are SGHRS and YFSETQ. This chain's CDR3 is CASKPVPPGTYEQYF. The CDR3 DNA is TGCGCCAGCAAGCCCGTCCCCCCAGGCACCTACGAGCAGTACTTC.

The DNA of the CDR3 is TGCGCCAGCAGCTTCAACAGGGACTCACCCCTCCACTTT. Translating gives CASSFNRDSPLHF. This chain joins TRBV5-1 and TRBJ1-6, with a weak D call TRBD1 (6 bases). The germline V and J ends were trimmed by 2 bases and 10 bases, with 10 bases remaining between them. Per the germline V gene, CDR1 is SGHRS and CDR2 is YFSETQ. This CDR3 comprises 13 residues. Together with reference TRBV5-1 and TRBJ1-6, the CDR3 gives the full variable domain: KAGVTQTPRYLIKTRGQQVTLSCSPISGHRSVSWYQQTPGQGLQFLFEYFSETQRNKGNFPGRFSGRQFSNSRSEMNVSTLELGDSALYLCASSFNRDSPLHFGNGTRLTVT.

This clone was found once. The chain joins TRBV5-6 to TRBJ1-1; TRBD1 aligns across 11 bases. The CDR3 consists of 17 residues. J lost 4 bases, V lost 0 bases, and 8 bases had no gene match. The germline gives CDR1 SGHDT, CDR2 YYEEEE. The CDR3 coding sequence is TGTGCCAGCAGCTTGGGGACAGGGGGCCCCTATGGCACTGAAGCTTTCTTT. It specifies CASSLGTGGPYGTEAFF.

The V gene is TRBV7-2, the J gene TRBJ2-3; 10 bases fit TRBD2. Germline V gene sequence: CDR1 SGHTA, CDR2 FQGNSA. This CDR3 is built from 17 residues. J gave up 5 bases and V 5 bases, and 13 bases lay outside the gene matches. Written as DNA, the CDR3 is TGTGCCAGCAGCCCCGGAGGGAGCGGGGGGGCACGAGATACGCAGTATTTT. This translates into CASSPGGSGGARDTQYF.

The chain joins TRBV6-5 to TRBJ1-2, with TRBD1 as a possible D gene (6 bases). The V end lost 4 bases, the J end lost 8 bases, and 11 bases lay between the germline ends. Looked up from germline, CDR1 is MNHEY and CDR2 is SVGAGI. The CDR3 covers 12 residues. The CDR3 loop is CASSSGAPGYTF. DNA for the CDR3: TGTGCCAGCAGTTCAGGGGCGCCGGGCTACACCTTC.

The count of this clone is one. The chain recombines TRBV10-2 with TRBJ2-7; D perhaps matches TRBD1 (6 bases). V lost 3 bases and J lost 4, with 19 bases in between. This CDR3 is built from 16 residues. CDR1 is WSHSY and CDR2 is SAAADI in the germline V gene. The DNA of the CDR3 is TGCGCCAGCAGTGATGACCGAACAGGGTTAAGGTACGAGCAGTACTTC. It codes for CASSDDRTGLRYEQYF.

The rearrangement links TRBV9 to TRBJ2-6, with unresolved D. V lost 3 bases and J lost 0, with 7 bases in between. Germline CDR1 reads SGDLS; CDR2 reads YYNGEE. The CDR3 totals 15 residues. The CDR3 coding sequence is TGTGCCAGCAGCGGCAGAGGCTCTGGGGCCAACGTCCTGACTTTC. Its protein product is CASSGRGSGANVLTF. Together with reference TRBV9 and TRBJ2-6, the CDR3 gives the full variable domain: DSGVTQTPKHLITATGQRVTLRCSPRSGDLSVYWYQQSLDQGLQFLIQYYNGEERAKGNILERFSAQQFPDLHSELNLSSLELGDSALYFCASSGRGSGANVLTFGAGSRLTVL.

This chain uses TRBV2 with TRBJ2-1; TRBD1 aligns across 8 bases. J was trimmed by 6 bases and V by 5 bases; bases with no gene match: 9. CDR3 length: 15 residues. The germline V gene encodes CDR1 SNHLY and CDR2 FYNNEI. The CDR3 loop is CASSLGTGPFNEQFF. The CDR3 DNA is TGTGCCAGCAGTCTCGGGACAGGCCCTTTCAATGAGCAGTTCTTC.